This TCR beta chain was identified during a study of cytomegalovirus exposure and HLA in healthy donors. Points from the study as a whole: It was approximately 150 TCR beta chains that were listed as cytomegalovirus-associated. Under in vitro conditions, a few CMV-associated chains were confirmed as specific for CMV antigens. Subsequent analysis revealed that first-cohort TCR clusters tended to co-occur in the roughly 120 validation repertoires.

As concerns this clone: As yet, its antigen is unknown.

CDR1 is MGHRA, CDR2 YSYEKL, per germline. The CDR3 length is 15 residues. Trimming took off 4 bases at V and 4 bases at J, with 13 bases between the two ends. Assay used: immunoSEQ multiplex PCR; TCRdb lists only in-frame clones, some missing. The data contain about 170,000 clones, approximately 89% of them singletons. The sequence came from a man aged 18 to 29 in good health and CMV-seropositive. Material: PBMCs. The chain employs TRBV4-1 and TRBJ1-4, with D unclear. CDR3 DNA: TGCGCCAGCAGCCCGACGCAGGAATTTAATGAAAAACTGTTTTTT. It yields the protein CASSPTQEFNEKLFF.